The rows below give T cell receptor beta chains drawn from one sample of a study of CD8+CD57+ T cells in acquired aplastic anemia. A single record per CDR3 protein comes from TCRdb applying MiXCR to the reads. The sample yields about 200,000 distinct CDR3 sequences, about half seen once. The sample taken for sequencing was sorted CD4+, CD8+, or CD8+CD57+ T cells (not recorded which) from PBMCs. The receptors shown here come from a human donor with aplastic anemia. The conserved cysteine and the conserved F or W are not part of the CDR3 here. Fields, in order: V gene, D gene, J gene, CDR3 protein. The D gene is left open where the match is weak.

v_gene: TRBV10-3
d_gene: .
j_gene: TRBJ1-1
CDR3aa: ASSSRGRNTEAF

v_gene: TRBV10-2
d_gene: .
j_gene: TRBJ1-2
CDR3aa: ASSAETGPANYGYT

v_gene: TRBV9
d_gene: TRBD2
j_gene: TRBJ2-7
CDR3aa: ASGVGPWASGGSRIPYEQY

v_gene: TRBV5-8
d_gene: .
j_gene: TRBJ1-5
CDR3aa: ATRRGANQPQH

v_gene: TRBV20-1
d_gene: TRBD1
j_gene: TRBJ2-7
CDR3aa: SAGTGRFEQY

v_gene: TRBV10-3
d_gene: TRBD1
j_gene: TRBJ1-1
CDR3aa: AISAMETGEETEAF

v_gene: TRBV30
d_gene: .
j_gene: TRBJ1-5
CDR3aa: AWSVKGNQPQH

v_gene: TRBV19
d_gene: TRBD1
j_gene: TRBJ2-5
CDR3aa: ASSSNPGQGGKTQY

v_gene: TRBV12-3/TRBV12-4
d_gene: .
j_gene: TRBJ2-2
CDR3aa: ASRPGVTTTGELF

v_gene: TRBV7-3
d_gene: TRBD2
j_gene: TRBJ2-1
CDR3aa: ASSSTSGGSNEQF

v_gene: TRBV2
d_gene: .
j_gene: TRBJ2-5
CDR3aa: ASSLRVGETQY

v_gene: TRBV10-3
d_gene: .
j_gene: TRBJ2-7
CDR3aa: ASTRVGVRRVPDEQY

v_gene: TRBV30
d_gene: .
j_gene: TRBJ1-1
CDR3aa: AWKSRGQGNTEAF

v_gene: TRBV19
d_gene: TRBD1
j_gene: TRBJ2-3
CDR3aa: ASRVRGLADTQY

v_gene: TRBV5-5
d_gene: .
j_gene: TRBJ1-2
CDR3aa: ASTLLTANYGYT

v_gene: TRBV20-1
d_gene: TRBD1
j_gene: TRBJ2-3
CDR3aa: SAWTGDTDTQY

v_gene: TRBV3-1
d_gene: .
j_gene: TRBJ2-7
CDR3aa: ASSRRDSTKEQY

v_gene: TRBV19
d_gene: .
j_gene: TRBJ2-7
CDR3aa: ASSMAGSPYEQY

v_gene: TRBV25-1
d_gene: TRBD1
j_gene: TRBJ2-7
CDR3aa: ASGRQGATGEQY

v_gene: TRBV7-2
d_gene: TRBD2
j_gene: TRBJ2-3
CDR3aa: ASSSGTSGSTDTQY

v_gene: TRBV24-1
d_gene: TRBD1
j_gene: TRBJ2-1
CDR3aa: ATSDLGLQGAGNEQF

v_gene: TRBV6-5
d_gene: .
j_gene: TRBJ2-7
CDR3aa: ASSYSGGPSYEQY

v_gene: TRBV9
d_gene: .
j_gene: TRBJ1-1
CDR3aa: ASSVDIRDEAF

v_gene: TRBV3-1
d_gene: .
j_gene: TRBJ2-5
CDR3aa: ASSQSWQGKETQY

v_gene: TRBV20-1
d_gene: .
j_gene: TRBJ2-7
CDR3aa: SAFFGEQY

v_gene: TRBV5-1
d_gene: TRBD1
j_gene: TRBJ2-2
CDR3aa: ASSLVLDRVNTGELF

v_gene: TRBV2
d_gene: .
j_gene: TRBJ2-3
CDR3aa: ASRRNRVKADTQY

v_gene: TRBV2
d_gene: .
j_gene: TRBJ1-3
CDR3aa: ASTLAGGVNGNTIY

v_gene: TRBV19
d_gene: .
j_gene: TRBJ1-1
CDR3aa: ASSAQGNTEAF

v_gene: TRBV19
d_gene: .
j_gene: TRBJ1-2
CDR3aa: ASTPQVGGNYGYT

v_gene: TRBV9
d_gene: .
j_gene: TRBJ2-7
CDR3aa: ASSVEGGSGPVGEQY

v_gene: TRBV5-1
d_gene: .
j_gene: TRBJ1-2
CDR3aa: ASIPNPGLKYGYT

v_gene: TRBV5-1
d_gene: .
j_gene: TRBJ2-5
CDR3aa: ASSLDETQY

v_gene: TRBV2
d_gene: .
j_gene: TRBJ1-5
CDR3aa: ASRGHGLLNQPQH

v_gene: TRBV10-3
d_gene: TRBD1
j_gene: TRBJ2-7
CDR3aa: AISEVDRGNEQY

v_gene: TRBV24-1
d_gene: .
j_gene: TRBJ1-1
CDR3aa: ATSLTAQGGSFTEAF

v_gene: TRBV6-5
d_gene: .
j_gene: TRBJ1-2
CDR3aa: AISLGLGGLGYGYT

v_gene: TRBV6-5
d_gene: .
j_gene: TRBJ2-3
CDR3aa: ASRAEAGSTGTQY

v_gene: TRBV15
d_gene: TRBD1
j_gene: TRBJ1-1
CDR3aa: ATSKRGQPPFEAEAF

v_gene: TRBV27
d_gene: .
j_gene: TRBJ1-3
CDR3aa: ASRPPAANTIY

v_gene: TRBV6-6
d_gene: .
j_gene: TRBJ1-5
CDR3aa: ASSRVRGDQPQH

v_gene: TRBV20-1
d_gene: .
j_gene: TRBJ1-2
CDR3aa: SARGGGIYGYT

v_gene: TRBV5-8
d_gene: TRBD1
j_gene: TRBJ1-4
CDR3aa: ASSLRQGAREKLF

v_gene: TRBV20-1
d_gene: .
j_gene: TRBJ1-5
CDR3aa: SARDRALNQPQH

v_gene: TRBV3-1
d_gene: .
j_gene: TRBJ1-4
CDR3aa: ASSQEGQYEKLF

v_gene: TRBV7-2
d_gene: .
j_gene: TRBJ2-7
CDR3aa: ASSLYPSEQY

v_gene: TRBV24-1
d_gene: .
j_gene: TRBJ2-6
CDR3aa: ATRDSSGANVLT

v_gene: TRBV29-1
d_gene: .
j_gene: TRBJ1-1
CDR3aa: SVALTSGGGRATEAF

v_gene: TRBV10-3
d_gene: .
j_gene: TRBJ2-5
CDR3aa: AISGGTPNTQY